Given below is one TCR beta chain in context. The antigen is undetermined. With V trimmed by 6 bases and J by 6 bases, 8 bases remained unmatched. The germline CDR1 and CDR2 sequences are SGHRS and YFSETQ. This CDR3 contains 13 residues. Using immunoSEQ multiplex PCR, the repertoire was profiled, and TCRdb retains in-frame clones only, with some absent. The table lists around 2,000,000 clones, approximately 95% of them singletons, with less than 1.5% in the top ten. This sample is part of a study of shared clonotypes between healthy human individuals. Study-wide results and caveats: Relative to clonotypes present in all four donors, those not shared had lower generation probabilities. Estimated richness was generally greater in naive than memory subsets.

CD45RO-negative, CCR7-positively selected cells formed the naive CD8 fraction, excluding terminally differentiated effector memory CD45RA+ cells. Donors included only healthy HIV-negative adults lacking recent acute infections or vaccinations. The rearrangement links TRBV5-1 to TRBJ2-7, with 8 bases lining up with TRBD2. The source material was naive CD8+ T cells sorted from blood. This receptor was obtained from a man younger than 35 in good health. The DNA of the CDR3 is TGCGCCAGCAAAGGCGGGGGGTTAGCCGAGCAGTACTTC. Protein product: CASKGGGLAEQYF.